This T cell receptor (beta chain) was captured by sequencing in a study of blood T cell repertoires in COVID-19. Study-wide background: T cells, B-cell-depleted T cells, or PBMCs supplied cDNA or gDNA.

V was clipped by 4 bases and J by 0 bases; unmatched bases: 3. The CDR3 extends over 15 amino acids. Germline-derived CDR1 and CDR2 are LNHDA and SQIVND (reference sequence). Authors' methods: From reference gene primer amplification, estimates of nucleated cell counts were derived. Method: immunoSEQ multiplex PCR; TCRdb's copy keeps in-frame clones and lacks some. V and J calls and clone size are copied from that table; D and trimming were computed from the DNA. The table includes some 300,000 clones, nearly 90% detected once. The rearrangement links TRBV19 to TRBJ1-5, with 7 positions matching TRBD1. Sequenced material: PBMCs or T cells enriched from blood (not recorded which). The sequence derives from a woman in her 50s who had been exposed to COVID-19. The CDR3 here is CASSKGQISNQPQHF. CDR3 DNA: TGTGCCAGTAGTAAGGGACAGATTAGCAATCAGCCCCAGCATTTT.